There are many counts of the clone carrying this T cell receptor beta chain. Its antigen is currently unknown. The CDR3 sequence is 15 residues long. CDR1 and CDR2 (germline): SGHTA, FQGNSA. The junction had 3 bases not matched to a gene; V was cut back by 0 bases and J by 5 bases. The data are from a study of Graves' ophthalmopathy and Graves' hyperthyroidism. Study summary: Hyperthyroidism was classified as stable if no ophthalmopathy occurred within 18 months of follow-up.

RNA transcripts provided the template for amplifying TCR beta CDR3 regions. Following a first-round RT-PCR that used HTBI primers, a second-round multiplex PCR was carried out. TCRdb reanalysed the multiplex PCR reads using MiXCR and keeps one entry per CDR3 protein. The sample includes a few hundred thousand distinct CDR3 sequences, 35% to 40% seen only once; the top ten take around 4%. Overall study results and limits: Blood also held most thyroid clonotypes expanded above 0.001 frequency. Sensitivity of approximately 70% and specificity of about 72% were achieved by the model that predicted ophthalmopathy progression.

Sequencing was done on a sample of peripheral blood or thyroid tissue (not recorded which). The chain combines TRBV7-2 with TRBJ2-7; TRBD2 matches at 11 bases. The TCR was taken from an adult man with Graves' hyperthyroidism. CDR3 DNA sequence: TGTGCCAGCAGCTTAGCGGGGACTAGCGGTCACGAGCAGTACTTC. This sequence encodes CASSLAGTSGHEQYF.